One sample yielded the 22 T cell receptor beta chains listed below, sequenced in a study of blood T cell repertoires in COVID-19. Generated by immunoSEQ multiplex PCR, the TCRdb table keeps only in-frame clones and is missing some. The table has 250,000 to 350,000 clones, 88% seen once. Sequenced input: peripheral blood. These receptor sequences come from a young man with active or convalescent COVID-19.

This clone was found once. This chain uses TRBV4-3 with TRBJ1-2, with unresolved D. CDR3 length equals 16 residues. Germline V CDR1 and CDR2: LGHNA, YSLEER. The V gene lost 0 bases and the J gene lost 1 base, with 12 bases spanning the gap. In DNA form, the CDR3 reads TGCGCCAGCAGCCAAGAGGGCAGGACTTATAACTATGGCTACACCTTC. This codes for CASSQEGRTYNYGYTF.

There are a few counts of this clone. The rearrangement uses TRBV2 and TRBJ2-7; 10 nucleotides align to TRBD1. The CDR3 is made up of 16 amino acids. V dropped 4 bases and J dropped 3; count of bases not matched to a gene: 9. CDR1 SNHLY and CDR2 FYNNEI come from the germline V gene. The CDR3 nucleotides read TGTGCCAGCAGTGGGAGCCCGGACAGGGGGTTCTACGAGCAGTACTTC. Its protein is CASSGSPDRGFYEQYF.

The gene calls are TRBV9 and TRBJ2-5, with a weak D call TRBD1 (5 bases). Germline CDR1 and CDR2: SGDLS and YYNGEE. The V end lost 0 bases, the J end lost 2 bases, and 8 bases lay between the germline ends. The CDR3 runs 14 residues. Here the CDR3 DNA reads TGTGCCAGCAGCGTAGGGGGCAGACAAGAGACCCAGTACTTC. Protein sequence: CASSVGGRQETQYF.

CDR3 DNA: TGTGCCAGCAGCCAAGAGGGGGGGGCGAGACAGCCCCAGCATTTT. Its protein is CASSQEGGARQPQHF. The gene calls are TRBV14 and TRBJ1-5; TRBD1 is a possible D gene (6 bases). Germline V CDR1 and CDR2: SGHDN, FVKESK. V lost 0 bases to trimming and J lost 7 bases, with 13 bases between them. This CDR3 has 15 residues.

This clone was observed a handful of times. CDR3 sequence (DNA): TGTGCCAGCAGTGAACAGATCTCCTACGAGCAGTACTTC. Residues: CASSEQISYEQYF. This chain connects TRBV2 to TRBJ2-7; D remains ambiguous. Trimming removed 2 bases at V and 0 bases at J, with 5 bases between. Germline CDR1 and CDR2: SNHLY and FYNNEI. The CDR3 totals 13 residues.

CDR3 sequence reads: CASSRDRFEQYF. The CDR3 region has the DNA TGTGCCAGCAGTCGGGACAGGTTCGAGCAGTACTTC. This sequence joins TRBV2 and TRBJ2-7, with TRBD1 matching 8 bases. J lost 6 bases, V lost 5 bases, and 3 bases had no gene match. CDR3 length: 12 amino acids. CDR1 is SNHLY and CDR2 is FYNNEI in the germline V gene.

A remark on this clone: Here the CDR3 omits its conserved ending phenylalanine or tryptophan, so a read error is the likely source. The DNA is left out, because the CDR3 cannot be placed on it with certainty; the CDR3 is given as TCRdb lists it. CDR3 loop: CASSHRDSGLLV. This chain connects TRBV5-4 to TRBJ1-2; the DNA was not used to check the table's D call, TRBD1. The CDR3 extends over 12 residues, inclusive of both ends. Germline-derived CDR1 and CDR2 are SGHNT and YYREEE (reference sequence).

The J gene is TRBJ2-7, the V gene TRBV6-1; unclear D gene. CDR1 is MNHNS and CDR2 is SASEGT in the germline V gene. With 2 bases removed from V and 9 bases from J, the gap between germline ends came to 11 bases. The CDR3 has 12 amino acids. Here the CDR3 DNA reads TGTGCCAGCAGTGAACACGGCCGAGGGCAGTACTTC. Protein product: CASSEHGRGQYF.

The CDR3 nucleotides read TGCGCCAGCAGCCAATTTATAACAGGGGGGCATGGCTACACCTTC. It translates to CASSQFITGGHGYTF. This chain joins TRBV4-1 and TRBJ1-2; 8 nucleotides align to TRBD1. The CDR3 is 15 amino acids. The V gene end was trimmed by 2 bases and the J gene end by 6 bases; junction bases not matched to a gene: 8. CDR1 is MGHRA, CDR2 YSYEKL, per germline.

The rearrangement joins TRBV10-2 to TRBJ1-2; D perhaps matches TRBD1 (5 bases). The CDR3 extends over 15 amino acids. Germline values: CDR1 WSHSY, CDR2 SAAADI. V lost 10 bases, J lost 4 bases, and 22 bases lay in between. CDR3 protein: CATRDFSVSSYGYTF. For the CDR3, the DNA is TGCGCCACCCGGGACTTCAGCGTTTCGAGCTATGGCTACACCTTC.

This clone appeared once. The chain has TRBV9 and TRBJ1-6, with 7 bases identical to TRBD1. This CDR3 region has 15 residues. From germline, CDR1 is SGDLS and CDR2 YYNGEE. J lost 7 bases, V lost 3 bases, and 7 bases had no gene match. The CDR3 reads CASSEGRDRNSPLHF. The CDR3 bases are TGTGCCAGCAGCGAGGGTCGGGACAGAAATTCACCCCTCCACTTT.

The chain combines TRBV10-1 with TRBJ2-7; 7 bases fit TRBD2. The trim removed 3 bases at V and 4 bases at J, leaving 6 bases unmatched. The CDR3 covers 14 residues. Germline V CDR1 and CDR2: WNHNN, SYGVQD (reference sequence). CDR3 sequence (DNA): TGCGCCAGCAGTGAAGGGCCTAGCGGTTACGAGCAGTACTTC. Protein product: CASSEGPSGYEQYF.

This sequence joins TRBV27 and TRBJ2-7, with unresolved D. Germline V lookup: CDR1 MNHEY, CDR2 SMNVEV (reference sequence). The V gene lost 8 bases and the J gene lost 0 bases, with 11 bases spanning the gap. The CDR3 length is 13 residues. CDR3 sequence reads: CASRHKISYEQYF. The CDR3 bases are TGTGCCAGCCGACACAAGATCTCCTACGAGCAGTACTTC.

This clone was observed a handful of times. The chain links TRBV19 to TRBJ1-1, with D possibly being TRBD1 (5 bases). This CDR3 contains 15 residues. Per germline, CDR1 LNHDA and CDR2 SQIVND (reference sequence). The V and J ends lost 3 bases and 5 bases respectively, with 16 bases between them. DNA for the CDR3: TGTGCCAGTAGTATCCTGGGTCAGGGAGGAACTGAAGCTTTCTTT. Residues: CASSILGQGGTEAFF.

The CDR3 coding sequence is TGTGCCAGCAGCGGGGACTCCACAGATACGCAGTATTTT. Protein sequence: CASSGDSTDTQYF. This chain connects TRBV2 to TRBJ2-3, with a tentative D call TRBD2 (6 bases). Germline lookup yields CDR1 SNHLY and CDR2 FYNNEI. This CDR3 has 13 residues. The V and J ends lost 6 bases and 2 bases respectively, with 9 bases between them. The whole variable domain, filled in from reference TRBV2 and TRBJ2-3, reads EPEVTQTPSHQVTQMGQEVILRCVPISNHLYFYWYRQILGQKVEFLVSFYNNEISEKSEIFDDQFSVERPDGSNFTLKIRSTKLEDSAMYFCASSGDSTDTQYFGPGTRLTVL.

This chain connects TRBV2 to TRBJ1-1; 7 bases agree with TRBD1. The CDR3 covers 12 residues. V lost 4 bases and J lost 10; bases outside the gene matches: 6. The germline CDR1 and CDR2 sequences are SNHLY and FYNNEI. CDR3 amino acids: CASSGGPGGAFF. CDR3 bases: TGTGCCAGCAGTGGAGGGCCAGGGGGAGCTTTCTTT.

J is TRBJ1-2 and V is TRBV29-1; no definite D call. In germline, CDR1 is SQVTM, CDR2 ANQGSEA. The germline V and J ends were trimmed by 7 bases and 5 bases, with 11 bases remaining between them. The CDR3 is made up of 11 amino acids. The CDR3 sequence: CSAGTGYGYTF. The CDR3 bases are TGCAGCGCTGGTACGGGTTATGGCTACACCTTC.

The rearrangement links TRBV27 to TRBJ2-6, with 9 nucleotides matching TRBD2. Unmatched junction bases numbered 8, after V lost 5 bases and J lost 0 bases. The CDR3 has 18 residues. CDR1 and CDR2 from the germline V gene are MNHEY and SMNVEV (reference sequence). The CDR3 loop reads CASSPVAGAFSGANVLTF. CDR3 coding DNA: TGTGCCAGCAGTCCGGTAGCGGGGGCCTTCTCTGGGGCCAACGTCCTGACTTTC.

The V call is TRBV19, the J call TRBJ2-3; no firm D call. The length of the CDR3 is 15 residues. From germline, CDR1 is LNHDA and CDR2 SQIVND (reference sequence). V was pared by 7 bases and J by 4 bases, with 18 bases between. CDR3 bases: TGTGCCAGTACCCTCTCTACCCAGCGTCCAGATACGCAGTATTTT. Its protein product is CASTLSTQRPDTQYF.

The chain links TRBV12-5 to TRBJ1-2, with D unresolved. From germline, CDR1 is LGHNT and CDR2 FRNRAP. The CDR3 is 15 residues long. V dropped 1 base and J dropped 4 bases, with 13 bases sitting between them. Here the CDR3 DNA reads TGTGCTAGTGGTTTGGCCGGGATGGCCCGCTATGGCTACACCTTC. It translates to CASGLAGMARYGYTF.

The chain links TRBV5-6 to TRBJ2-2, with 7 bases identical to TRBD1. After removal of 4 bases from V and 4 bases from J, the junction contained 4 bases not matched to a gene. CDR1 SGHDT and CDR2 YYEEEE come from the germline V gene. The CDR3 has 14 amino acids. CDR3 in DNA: TGTGCCAGCAGCCTAACAGGGGTCACCGGGGAGCTGTTTTTT. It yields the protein CASSLTGVTGELFF.

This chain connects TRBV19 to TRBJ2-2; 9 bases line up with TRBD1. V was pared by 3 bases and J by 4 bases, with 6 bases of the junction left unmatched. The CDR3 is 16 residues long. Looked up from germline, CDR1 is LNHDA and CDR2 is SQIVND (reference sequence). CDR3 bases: TGTGCCAGTAGTATTTCCACAGGGGGCATCACCGGGGAGCTGTTTTTT. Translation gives CASSISTGGITGELFF.